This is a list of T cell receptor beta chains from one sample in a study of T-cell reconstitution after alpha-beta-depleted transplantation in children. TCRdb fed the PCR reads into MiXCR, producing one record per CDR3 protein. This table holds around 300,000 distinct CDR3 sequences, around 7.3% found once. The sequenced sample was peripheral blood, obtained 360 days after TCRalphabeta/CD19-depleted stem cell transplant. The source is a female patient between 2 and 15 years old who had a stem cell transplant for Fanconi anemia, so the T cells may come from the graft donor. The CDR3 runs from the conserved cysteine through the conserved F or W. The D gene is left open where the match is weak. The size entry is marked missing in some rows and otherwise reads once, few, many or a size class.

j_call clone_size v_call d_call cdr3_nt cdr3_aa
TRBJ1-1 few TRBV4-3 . TGCGCCAGCAGCCAGGTTATCGGGGGCGACAGGAGATATGAAGCTTTCTTT CASSQVIGGDRRYEAFF
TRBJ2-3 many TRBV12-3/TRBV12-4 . TGTGCCAGCAGTTTAACGCCAGGAGCAGATACGCAGTATTTT CASSLTPGADTQYF
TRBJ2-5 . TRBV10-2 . TGCGCCAGCAGTGAAACGGGACAAGAGACCCAGTACTTC CASSETGQETQYF
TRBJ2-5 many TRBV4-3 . TGCGCCAGCAGCCAAGGGACGGGTGGAGAGACCCAGTACTTC CASSQGTGGETQYF
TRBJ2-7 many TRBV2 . TGTGCCAGCAGCGAGTTGCACTCTAGCCGAGCCTACGAGCAGTACTTC CASSELHSSRAYEQYF
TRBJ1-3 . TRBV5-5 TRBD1 TGTGCCAGCAGCACGGGACAGAACACTGGAAACACCATATATTTT CASSTGQNTGNTIYF
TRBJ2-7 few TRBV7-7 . TGTGCCAGCAGCTTAGGACTAGGGAGGAGGATCTCCTACGAGCAGTACTTC CASSLGLGRRISYEQYF
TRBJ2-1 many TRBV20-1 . TGCAGTGCTAGTATCAGTAATGAGCAGTTCTTC CSASISNEQFF
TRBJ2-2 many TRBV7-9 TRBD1 TGTGCCAGCAGCCTTCGACAGGGTTCCGGGGAGCTGTTTTTT CASSLRQGSGELFF
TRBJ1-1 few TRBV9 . TGTGCCAGCAGCCGTAGAGGGGGTGAAGCTTTCTTT CASSRRGGEAFF
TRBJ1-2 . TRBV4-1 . TGCGCCAGCAGCCAAGATGAGAGGGCAAGTTTTTATGGCTACACCTTC CASSQDERASFYGYTF
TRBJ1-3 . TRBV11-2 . TGTGCCAGCGGCCAGGGTCGAGACTCTGGAAACACCATATATTTT CASGQGRDSGNTIYF
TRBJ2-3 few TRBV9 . TGTGCCAGCAGCGTAGCCGGGGGCCGTAGCACAGATACGCAGTATTTT CASSVAGGRSTDTQYF
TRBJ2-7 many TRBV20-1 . TGCAGTGCTGCCAAGGACTCCTACGAGCAGTACTTC CSAAKDSYEQYF
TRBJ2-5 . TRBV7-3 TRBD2 TGTGCCAGCAGCCTTAGCGGGGGGGCGTTGGAGACCCAGTACTTC CASSLSGGALETQYF
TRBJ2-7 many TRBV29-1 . TGCAGCGTAGGGGTGCATTACGAGCAGTACTTC CSVGVHYEQYF
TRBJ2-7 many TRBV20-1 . TGCAGTGCTCGGACCCTTAGATACGAGCAGTACTTC CSARTLRYEQYF
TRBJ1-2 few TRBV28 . TGTGCCAGCAGTCTTATCCTCGGTGGCTATGGCTACACCTTC CASSLILGGYGYTF
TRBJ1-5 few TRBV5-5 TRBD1 TGTGCCAGCAGCCCGGACAGGACCCATCAGCCCCAGCATTTT CASSPDRTHQPQHF
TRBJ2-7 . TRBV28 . TGTGCCAGCAGTCGACTCTTAGACTACGAGCAGTACTTC CASSRLLDYEQYF
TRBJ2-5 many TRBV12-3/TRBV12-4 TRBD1 TGTGCCAGCAGTACAGGGGGCGCGGGGGAGACCCAGTACTTC CASSTGGAGETQYF
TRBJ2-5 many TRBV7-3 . TGTGCCAGCAGCTCGGCCGGGACTGACGGGGAGACCCAGTACTTC CASSSAGTDGETQYF